The 9 T cell receptor beta chains reported below all come from one sample, sequenced in a study of blood T cell repertoires in COVID-19 (TCRdb year 2020). Receptor amplification or capture employed the immunoSEQ multiplex PCR assay. TCRdb took this table from immuneACCESS and kept in-frame rearrangements with V and J called. Such tables lack part of the clones; where checked against another copy, unresolved V genes explain under half of the gap, and the rest is unexplained. This sample is represented by 200,000 to 250,000 clones; roughly 77% of them were singletons. The ten most abundant clones make up 9.2% of the sample. Material for sequencing was PBMCs or T cells enriched from blood (not recorded which). These receptors were obtained from a middle-aged man who had recovered from COVID-19.

The chain recombines TRBV18 with TRBJ1-2; 10 nucleotides match TRBD1. With V trimmed by 3 bases and J by 7 bases, 8 bases remained unmatched. The CDR3 sequence is 15 residues long. The V gene's germline CDR1 is KGHSH and CDR2 LQKENI. The CDR3 reads CASSPSRQGAGGYTF. The CDR3 DNA reads TGTGCCAGCTCACCCTCCCGACAGGGGGCGGGTGGCTACACCTTC.

The sample holds a few counts of this clone. This CDR3 reads CASSLTGGFNNEQFF. The DNA for the CDR3 is TGTGCCAGCAGCTTGACGGGGGGGTTTAACAATGAGCAGTTCTTC. The gene calls are TRBV5-6 and TRBJ2-1, with TRBD2 matching over 8 bases. With 1 base clipped from V and 5 bases from J, the junction kept 5 bases outside the gene matches. The CDR3 has 15 amino acids. Germline V lookup: CDR1 SGHDT, CDR2 YYEEEE.

The chain carries TRBV10-3 and TRBJ2-1; 10 bases match TRBD2. V was pared by 1 base and J by 4 bases, with 16 bases of the junction left unmatched. CDR3 length: 20 residues. The germline V gene has CDR1 ENHRY and CDR2 SYGVKD. For the CDR3, the DNA is TGTGCCATCAGTGAGTTTGGACTAGCGGTCTCATTGGGATTGTACAATGAGCAGTTCTTC. Its protein product is CAISEFGLAVSLGLYNEQFF.

The chain joins TRBV30 to TRBJ2-7; 7 bases line up with TRBD1. CDR1 GTSNPN and CDR2 SVGIG come from the germline V gene (reference sequence). After removal of 4 bases from V and 2 bases from J, the junction contained 11 bases not matched to a gene. The CDR3 totals 15 residues. The DNA for the CDR3 is TGTGCCTGGATTCGACAGGGTAGTAAGGCCTACGAGCAGTACTTC. Protein sequence: CAWIRQGSKAYEQYF. The variable domain in full, with the rest retrieved from reference TRBV30 and TRBJ2-7, is SQTIHQWPATLVQPVGSPLSLECTVEGTSNPNLYWYRQAAGRGLQLLFYSVGIGQISSEVPQNLSASRPQDRQFILSSKKLLLSDSGFYLCAWIRQGSKAYEQYFGPGTRLTVT.

The V and J genes are TRBV18 and TRBJ2-7, with D maybe TRBD1 (6 bases). The CDR3 runs 18 residues. Trimming took 2 bases from V and 1 from J, leaving 21 bases between them. Germline V CDR1 and CDR2: KGHSH, LQKENI. This chain's CDR3 is CASSPYPPSQGPSYEQYF. The CDR3 DNA reads as TGTGCCAGCTCACCATACCCCCCTTCCCAGGGGCCTTCCTACGAGCAGTACTTC.

This chain links TRBV3-1 (or the pseudogene TRBV3-2) with TRBJ1-2; 9 bases agree with TRBD1. Germline CDR1 is LGHDT and CDR2 is YNNKEL (reference sequence). The CDR3 consists of 16 residues. Trimming cost V 0 bases and J 10 bases; bases outside gene matches: 12. For the CDR3, the DNA is TGTGCCAGCAGCCAAGATCGGGGGACAGGGACTTCGGCCTACACCTTC. Translating gives CASSQDRGTGTSAYTF.

CDR3 DNA sequence: TGTGCCAGTAGTCGGGGGGAGCCTGGAAACACCATATATTTT. It encodes CASSRGEPGNTIYF. The genes are TRBV19 and TRBJ1-3; D perhaps matches TRBD1 (5 bases). V lost 5 bases and J 2 bases, leaving 10 bases between the germline ends. CDR1 and CDR2 from the germline V gene are LNHDA and SQIVND (reference sequence). The CDR3 is made up of 14 amino acids.

The J gene is TRBJ1-4, the V gene TRBV12-3 or TRBV12-4; 7 nucleotides align to TRBD1. The CDR3 length is 13 residues. J gave up 8 bases and V 1 base, and 1 base lay outside the gene matches. This chain's CDR3 is CASSLEGQEKLFF. CDR3 bases: TGTGCCAGCAGTTTAGAGGGACAGGAAAAACTGTTTTTT.

In its sample, this clone was seen once. The chain recombines TRBV15 with TRBJ1-2; D unclear. The CDR3 is made up of 15 amino acids. The V gene lost 6 bases and the J gene lost 2 bases, with 16 bases spanning the gap. The germline gives CDR1 LNHNV, CDR2 YYDKDF (reference sequence). In nucleotides, the CDR3 is TGTGCCACCAGTCGAACCCTAGAACCCAACTATGGCTACACCTTC. Encoded protein: CATSRTLEPNYGYTF. The full variable domain, rest sourced from reference TRBV15 and TRBJ1-2, is DAMVIQNPRYQVTQFGKPVTLSCSQTLNHNVMYWYQQKSSQAPKLLFHYYDKDFNNEADTPDNFQSRRPNTSFCFLDIRSPGLGDTAMYLCATSRTLEPNYGYTFGSGTRLTVV.